The 14 T cell receptor beta chains reported below all come from one sample, sequenced in a study of low-dose radiotherapy and immunotherapy resistance in tumors. First-strand cDNA relied on TRAV- and TRBV-specific primers spanning alpha and beta chains. A roughly 22-cycle PCR with a constant-region primer and V-primer adapter amplified TCRs. MiXCR, run by TCRdb on the reads, gives a single entry per CDR3 protein. This table holds about 39,000 distinct CDR3 sequences, more than 20% found once. Time point reported: after trial treatment. This sample's treatment: LDRT plus nivolumab, ipilimumab, low-dose cyclophosphamide and aspirin (RACIN trial). The sequences come from PBMCs, collected after low-dose radiotherapy plus immunotherapy. All receptors come from a female donor with ovarian cancer.

In its sample, this clonotype was seen many times. The chain recombines TRBV7-9 with TRBJ1-2, with D hard to call. CDR3 length equals 14 residues. Per the germline V gene, CDR1 is SEHNR and CDR2 is FQNEAQ (reference sequence). V shed 5 bases and J shed 4 bases, with 14 bases lying between them. The CDR3 sequence is CASSPAAAPYGYTF. In nucleotides, the CDR3 is TGTGCCAGCAGCCCCGCCGCTGCACCCTATGGCTACACCTTC.

This clonotype was picked up many times. The rearrangement joins TRBV7-2 to TRBJ2-1; no definite D call. The CDR3 is 15 amino acids. V was shortened by 6 bases and J by 7 bases, with 19 bases between the two germline ends. Germline V CDR1 and CDR2: SGHTA, FQGNSA. In DNA form, the CDR3 reads TGTGCCAGCAGTTTCGGGCCTCCCAAACAGAATGAGCAGTTCTTC. Translating gives CASSFGPPKQNEQFF. Looking up the rest from reference TRBV7-2 and TRBJ2-1 gives the full variable domain: GAGVSQSPSNKVTEKGKDVELRCDPISGHTALYWYRQSLGQGLEFLIYFQGNSAPDKSGLPSDRFSAERTGGSVSTLTIQRTQQEDSAVYLCASSFGPPKQNEQFFGPGTRLTVL.

This chain uses TRBV5-1 with TRBJ2-3, with D unresolved. V shed 0 bases and J shed 4 bases, with 9 bases lying between them. The germline CDR1 and CDR2 sequences are SGHRS and YFSETQ. This CDR3 is built from 14 residues. CDR3 protein: CASSLDSGPDTQYF. The CDR3 DNA reads as TGCGCCAGCAGCTTGGACTCAGGCCCAGATACGCAGTATTTT.

This clonotype was counted ten times or more. The chain uses TRBV5-1 and TRBJ1-2, with 7 bases that match TRBD1. Germline CDR1 reads SGHRS; CDR2 reads YFSETQ. V lost 0 bases, J lost 3 bases, and 8 bases stayed unmatched. The length of the CDR3 is 16 residues. The CDR3: CASSLGQGPRDYGYTF. The DNA of the CDR3 is TGCGCCAGCAGCTTGGGACAGGGCCCTAGGGACTATGGCTACACCTTC.

CDR3 coding DNA: TGTGCCTGGAGTACGGGCCACAATGAGCAGTTCTTC. This sequence encodes CAWSTGHNEQFF. V usage is TRBV30 and J usage is TRBJ2-1; D remains unclear. V lost 2 bases and J lost 5, with 7 bases in between. The CDR3 is made up of 12 amino acids. The V gene's germline CDR1 is GTSNPN and CDR2 SVGIG (reference sequence). Variable domain in full (rest from reference TRBV30 and TRBJ2-1): SQTIHQWPATLVQPVGSPLSLECTVEGTSNPNLYWYRQAAGRGLQLLFYSVGIGQISSEVPQNLSASRPQDRQFILSSKKLLLSDSGFYLCAWSTGHNEQFFGPGTRLTVL.

The chain has TRBV19 and TRBJ2-1; TRBD2 matches at 11 bases. The germline CDR1 and CDR2 sequences are LNHDA and SQIVND (reference sequence). V gave up 5 bases and J gave up 7 bases; unmatched junction bases: 4. The CDR3 extends over 14 amino acids. DNA for the CDR3: TGTGCCAGTAGTTCCGGGACTAGCGGAAATGAGCAGTTCTTC. Its protein is CASSSGTSGNEQFF.

This clonotype has a handful of counts. The chain links TRBV28 to TRBJ2-2, with D perhaps matching TRBD1 (5 bases). The ends were cut back, 6 bases at V and 4 bases at J, with 21 bases in the middle. In germline, CDR1 is MDHEN, CDR2 SYDVKM. The CDR3 loop spans 17 amino acids. This CDR3 reads CASSYSSGSGRTGELFF. The CDR3 nucleotides read TGTGCCAGCAGCTATTCGTCTGGGTCAGGGCGCACCGGGGAGCTGTTTTTT.

V usage is TRBV10-3 and J usage is TRBJ2-1; possible D gene TRBD2, 5 bases. The length of the CDR3 is 11 residues. Trimming stripped 8 bases from V and 7 bases from J, with 9 bases between. Germline V gene data show CDR1 as ENHRY and CDR2 as SYGVKD. CDR3 nucleotide sequence: TGTGCCATCTCGGAGGCGAATGAGCAGTTCTTC. Protein product: CAISEANEQFF.

This clonotype was recorded many times. The chain carries TRBV24-1 and TRBJ2-2; 7 nucleotides line up with TRBD1. CDR1 is KGHDR and CDR2 is SFDVKD in the germline V gene. The CDR3 runs 16 residues. The ends lost 0 bases at V and 3 bases at J; junction bases unmatched: 3. Here the CDR3 reads CATSDLSQGDTGELFF. Written as DNA, the CDR3 is TGTGCCACCAGTGATTTGTCCCAGGGGGACACCGGGGAGCTGTTTTTT.

This clonotype was observed at least ten times. The rearrangement links TRBV5-1 to TRBJ2-7; either TRBD1 or TRBD2 may supply D (5 bases each). This CDR3 comprises 15 residues. The germline V gene encodes CDR1 SGHRS and CDR2 YFSETQ. V lost 0 bases, J lost 5 bases, and 15 bases lay in between. In DNA form, the CDR3 reads TGCGCCAGCAGCTTGGAAGGCGAGGGGAGCCACGAGCAGTACTTC. Translation: CASSLEGEGSHEQYF.

This clonotype showed up many times. The CDR3 loop reads CASSRPPGTGVLGNQPQHF. The CDR3 bases are TGTGCCAGCAGCCGCCCCCCCGGGACAGGGGTTTTGGGCAATCAGCCCCAGCATTTT. The V and J genes are TRBV7-8 and TRBJ1-5; 10 nucleotides line up with TRBD1. The V segment lost 5 bases and the J segment 2 bases; nucleotides outside the gene matches: 15. CDR1 and CDR2 (germline): SGHVS, FQNEAQ. The CDR3 has 19 amino acids.

This clonotype was counted at least ten times. The chain uses TRBV30 and TRBJ2-1; 7 bases match TRBD1. With V trimmed by 2 bases and J by 6 bases, 4 bases remained unmatched. Germline V gene data show CDR1 as GTSNPN and CDR2 as SVGIG (reference sequence). The CDR3 consists of 13 residues. CDR3 in amino acids: CAWSPGTANEQFF. The CDR3 coding sequence is TGTGCCTGGAGTCCAGGGACAGCCAATGAGCAGTTCTTC.

In this sample, this clonotype turned up many times. The chain combines TRBV11-2 with TRBJ2-5; possible D gene TRBD1, 6 bases. Trimming took off 3 bases at V and 4 bases at J, with 15 bases between the two ends. The V gene's germline CDR1 is SGHAT and CDR2 FQNNGV. The length of the CDR3 is 15 residues. The CDR3 DNA reads as TGTGCCAGCAGCTTGAGGGTAGTAGGGGGAGAGACCCAGTACTTC. Its translation: CASSLRVVGGETQYF.

The rearrangement joins TRBV9 to TRBJ1-1; TRBD1 is a possible D gene (5 bases). The V end lost 0 bases, the J end lost 0 bases, and 12 bases lay between the germline ends. CDR3 size: 16 residues. Germline CDR1 reads SGDLS; CDR2 reads YYNGEE. The CDR3 DNA sequence: TGTGCCAGCAGCGTAGCGGACCAGGGAGTGAACACTGAAGCTTTCTTT. Its protein product is CASSVADQGVNTEAFF.